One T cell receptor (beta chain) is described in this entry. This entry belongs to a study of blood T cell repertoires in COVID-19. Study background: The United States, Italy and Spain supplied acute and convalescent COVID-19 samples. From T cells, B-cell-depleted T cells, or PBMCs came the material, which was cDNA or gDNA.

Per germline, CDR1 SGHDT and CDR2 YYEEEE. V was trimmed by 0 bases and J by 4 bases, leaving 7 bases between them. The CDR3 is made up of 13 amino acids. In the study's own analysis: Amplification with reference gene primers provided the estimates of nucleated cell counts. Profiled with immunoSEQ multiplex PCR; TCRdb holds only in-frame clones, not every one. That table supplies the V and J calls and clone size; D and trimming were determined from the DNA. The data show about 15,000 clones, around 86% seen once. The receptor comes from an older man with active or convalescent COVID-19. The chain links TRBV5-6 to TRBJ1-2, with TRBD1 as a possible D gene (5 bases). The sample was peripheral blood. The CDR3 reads CASSLGQSYGYTF. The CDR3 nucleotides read TGTGCCAGCAGCTTGGGACAGTCCTATGGCTACACCTTC.